Sequencing of this T cell receptor (beta chain) was carried out in a study of spatial heterogeneity in lung cancer. Study overall: Detection of beta-chain sequences consistently exceeded that of alpha-chain sequences. Notes on the study in general: Counts of expanded alpha and beta TCRs within tumors tracked the tumor nonsynonymous mutation count.

Stated time point: sample taken at primary tumor resection. Samples were obtained from more than 70 donors, all untreated early-stage non-small cell lung cancer patients. CDR3 size: 13 residues. V lost 6 bases to trimming and J lost 5 bases; unmatched junction nucleotides: 2. CDR1 is SGHRS and CDR2 is YFSETQ in the germline V gene. TCRdb passed the 5' RACE reads through MiXCR, listing each CDR3 protein once. The top ten clones hold roughly 10% of a sample with 13,000 or so distinct CDR3 sequences, 5.5% to 6% of them seen once. This clonotype was found many times. Its antigen remains unidentified. For a library built for alpha chains, this beta chain is a stray read; little rests on its size.

The V and J genes are TRBV5-1 and TRBJ2-1, with 10 bases fitting TRBD2. The specimen comprised lung tumor tissue, sampled at surgery. The clonotype comes from a female donor with early-stage non-small cell lung cancer. CDR3 amino acids: CASKLAGNNEQFF. CDR3 bases: TGCGCCAGCAAACTAGCGGGGAACAATGAGCAGTTCTTC.